The rows below give T cell receptor beta chains drawn from one sample of a study of shared clonotypes between healthy human individuals. Assay: immunoSEQ multiplex PCR; the TCRdb copy retains only in-frame clones and omits some. The sample has roughly 2.6 million clones; around 90% are singletons. Specimen: naive CD4+ T cells sorted from blood. These receptors came from a man aged 18 to 30 in good health. Each CDR3 is given with its conserved first and last residue. D genes are given only for firm matches. Rows may omit the clone size; those that give it use once, few, many or a size class.

NA	NA	TRBV7-2	TRBJ2-1	TGTGCCAGCAGCTTGAGGGTAGGCAATGAGCAGTTCTTC	CASSLRVGNEQFF
NA	NA	TRBV27	TRBJ1-1	TGTGCCAGCAAGGGACTCCAGAACACTGAAGCTTTCTTT	CASKGLQNTEAFF
NA	NA	TRBV7-2	TRBJ1-1	TGTGCCAGCAGCTTAGACAGGGCGGCCACTGAAGCTTTCTTT	CASSLDRAATEAFF
NA	NA	TRBV19	TRBJ1-1	TGTGCCAGTAGTCAACAGGGAGCTGATACTGAAGCTTTCTTT	CASSQQGADTEAFF
NA	NA	TRBV11-2	TRBJ1-6	TGTGCCAGCAGCTTAGAAGGTCGGCAGGGGAGTTCACCCCTCCACTTT	CASSLEGRQGSSPLHF
NA	NA	TRBV2	TRBJ2-1	TGTGCCAGCAGTGAGGGCTACCTATGGAATGAGCAGTTCTTC	CASSEGYLWNEQFF
NA	NA	TRBV28	TRBJ2-7	TGTGCCAGCAGTTTAACGGGGTTGTACGAGCAGTACTTC	CASSLTGLYEQYF
NA	once	TRBV29-1	TRBJ2-5	TGCAGCGTTGAAGCGAGACTACACCAAGAGACCCAGTACTTC	CSVEARLHQETQYF
NA	NA	TRBV2	TRBJ1-5	TGTGCCAGCAGGTCAGGCAATCAGCCCCAGCATTTT	CASRSGNQPQHF
TRBD1	NA	TRBV30	TRBJ2-7	TGTGCCTGGAGTTCCTGGACAGGGTTAAGCGAGCAGTACTTC	CAWSSWTGLSEQYF
NA	few	TRBV5-4	TRBJ1-5	TGTGCCAGCAGCTTGCAGGGTAGCAATCAGCCCCAGCATTTT	CASSLQGSNQPQHF
NA	NA	TRBV28	TRBJ1-2	TGTGCCAGCAGTTTAAACAGGGACACCTATGGCTACACCTTC	CASSLNRDTYGYTF
NA	NA	TRBV2	TRBJ2-5	TGTGCCAGCAGTGAACAATCAGGCGGCGGGGAGACCCAGTACTTC	CASSEQSGGGETQYF
NA	once	TRBV6-1	TRBJ2-7	TGTGCCAGCAGTGTGACAAGTTCCTACGAGCAGTACTTC	CASSVTSSYEQYF
NA	NA	TRBV9	TRBJ1-3	TGTGCCAGCAGCGCCCTTGGCAGCTCTGGAAACACCATATATTTT	CASSALGSSGNTIYF
TRBD2	NA	TRBV19	TRBJ2-5	TGTGCCAGTAGTATAGGAGCGGGAGGGCCGAGAGAGACCCAGTACTTC	CASSIGAGGPRETQYF
NA	NA	TRBV11-2	TRBJ2-2	TGTGCCAGCAGCCTAGCCTGGGGGTCCACCGGGGAGCTGTTTTTT	CASSLAWGSTGELFF
TRBD1	NA	TRBV5-4	TRBJ2-1	TGTGCCAGCAGCTCAGGGGGCACCCCAAGAGGGGACAATGAGCAGTTCTTC	CASSSGGTPRGDNEQFF
NA	NA	TRBV6-1	TRBJ1-2	TGTGCCAGCACTCTCTACTATGGCTACACCTTC	CASTLYYGYTF
NA	NA	TRBV2	TRBJ1-2	TGTGCCAGCAGTAGAACATTAGGACAGACCCCTGGCTACACCTTC	CASSRTLGQTPGYTF
TRBD1	NA	TRBV29-1	TRBJ2-3	TGCAGCGCAGGACAGGGGACCTTCTGGGATACGCAGTATTTT	CSAGQGTFWDTQYF
TRBD1	NA	TRBV2	TRBJ1-2	TGTGCCAGCTATCCTGACAGGGGGGGTTATGGCTACACCTTC	CASYPDRGGYGYTF
NA	NA	TRBV5-6	TRBJ1-4	TGTGCCAGCAGCTTGGTTGGGGGGCTGTCGTCTAATGAAAAACTGTTTTTT	CASSLVGGLSSNEKLFF
NA	NA	TRBV5-5	TRBJ1-4	TGTGCCAGCAGCTTGTTCGCCTCATCCTCTGAAAAACTGTTTTTT	CASSLFASSSEKLFF
NA	NA	TRBV5-6	TRBJ2-1	TGTGCCAGCAGCTTGGGTGAGCAGTTCTTC	CASSLGEQFF
NA	NA	TRBV19	TRBJ2-5	TGTGCCAGTAGTCAAGTCGGAGGGGTGTGGGAGACCCAGTACTTC	CASSQVGGVWETQYF
TRBD2	NA	TRBV9	TRBJ2-3	TGTGCCAGCAGCGTAGAGGCTAGCGGATACCAAGATACGCAGTATTTT	CASSVEASGYQDTQYF
NA	NA	TRBV10-3	TRBJ1-3	TGTGCCATCAGTGAGCGCAGGGAGTCTGGAAACACCATATATTTT	CAISERRESGNTIYF
TRBD2	once	TRBV5-8	TRBJ2-5	TGTGCCAGCAGTTTTGGACTAGCGGGACTCCAAGAGACCCAGTACTTC	CASSFGLAGLQETQYF
TRBD1	NA	TRBV28	TRBJ1-2	TGTGCCAGCAATACTCCGGGACAGGGGGATGGCTACACCTTC	CASNTPGQGDGYTF
NA	few	TRBV10-3	TRBJ1-1	TGTGCCATCAGTGACACAAGGGCTGAAGCTTTCTTT	CAISDTRAEAFF
NA	NA	TRBV6-5	TRBJ1-6	TGTGCCAGCAGCCGGGACTATAATTCACCCCTCCACTTT	CASSRDYNSPLHF
NA	NA	TRBV6-1	TRBJ1-4	TGTGCCAGCAGTACACGGAATAATGAAAAACTGTTTTTT	CASSTRNNEKLFF
TRBD1	NA	TRBV23-1	TRBJ1-5	TGCGCCAGCAGTCAATCGGCCGGGACAGGGGGGAGCAATCAGCCCCAGCATTTT	CASSQSAGTGGSNQPQHF
TRBD1	NA	TRBV7-2	TRBJ1-1	TGTGCCAGCAGCCTACAGGGGGCTAGCACTGAAGCTTTCTTT	CASSLQGASTEAFF
NA	NA	TRBV4-2	TRBJ2-3	TGTGCCAGCAGCCAGCTAGGGACAGATACGCAGTATTTT	CASSQLGTDTQYF
NA	NA	TRBV9	TRBJ2-6	TGTGCCAGCAGCGTAGCTATAGGGAACACTGGGGCCAACGTCCTGACTTTC	CASSVAIGNTGANVLTF
NA	NA	TRBV19	TRBJ1-6	TGTGCCAGTAGTATACGGGCACCGAGCTCCTATAATTCACCCCTCCACTTT	CASSIRAPSSYNSPLHF
NA	NA	TRBV4-1	TRBJ2-1	TGCGCCAGCAGCCACCGCGACGGTTTATCCTACAATGAGCAGTTCTTC	CASSHRDGLSYNEQFF
NA	NA	TRBV7-2	TRBJ2-3	TGTGCCAGCAGCTTAGGTCCGGGTGAAATTAGCACAGATACGCAGTATTTT	CASSLGPGEISTDTQYF
NA	NA	TRBV7-6	TRBJ1-6	TGTGCCAGCAGCTTAGCGGACACGGGTTCACCCCTCCACTTT	CASSLADTGSPLHF
TRBD1	NA	TRBV6-5	TRBJ1-4	TGTGCCAGCAGTGGACAGGGGGCTGGTGAAAAACTGTTTTTT	CASSGQGAGEKLFF
TRBD2	NA	TRBV6-6	TRBJ2-7	TGTGCCAGCACTCCCGGCGTTGGCGGGGGGACGCGGGAGCAGTACTTC	CASTPGVGGGTREQYF
NA	NA	TRBV6-1	TRBJ2-5	TGTGCCAGCAGCACAGGTCCCAGGGAGACCCAGTACTTC	CASSTGPRETQYF
NA	NA	TRBV2	TRBJ2-3	TGTGCCAGCAGTGAGTCGGTCGCCTCCTCGGCTACGCAGTATTTT	CASSESVASSATQYF
TRBD1	NA	TRBV5-1	TRBJ1-2	TGCGCCAGCAGCGAATCCGGGACAGGGGATGGCTACACCTTC	CASSESGTGDGYTF
TRBD1	NA	TRBV28	TRBJ1-6	TGTGCCAGCAGCCTTCTGGGACAGAACTCCAATTCACCCCTCCACTTT	CASSLLGQNSNSPLHF
NA	once	TRBV5-4	TRBJ2-4	TGTGCCAGCAGCTCGTTTCTAGAAGCCAAAAACATTCAGTACTTC	CASSSFLEAKNIQYF
NA	once	TRBV30	TRBJ2-7	TGTGCCTGGAGTCCCAGGGTCTCCTACGAGCAGTACTTC	CAWSPRVSYEQYF
NA	NA	TRBV5-1	TRBJ1-2	TGCGCCAGCGGAGATGGGGGTTTCAACTATGGCTACACCTTC	CASGDGGFNYGYTF
TRBD2	NA	TRBV28	TRBJ2-4	TGTGCCAGCCGCGGCGGGGGGGCCTTCCTAGCCAAAAACATTCAGTACTTC	CASRGGGAFLAKNIQYF
NA	NA	TRBV13	TRBJ2-7	TGTGCCAGCAGCTTAGTAGGGCCCCCCCCGGGAGAGCAGTACTTC	CASSLVGPPPGEQYF
NA	NA	TRBV5-4	TRBJ2-7	TGTGCCAGCAGCTCCGGGTCCTACGAGCAGTACTTC	CASSSGSYEQYF
NA	NA	TRBV19	TRBJ2-3	TGTGCCAGCAACAACACGCAGTATTTT	CASNNTQYF
TRBD1	NA	TRBV19	TRBJ2-3	TGTGCCAGTAGTATGGGGACAGGGAGGGTTGATACGCAGTATTTT	CASSMGTGRVDTQYF
TRBD1	NA	TRBV7-2	TRBJ1-2	TGTGCCAGCAGCTTAGGGGGACAGGGAAACTATGGCTACACCTTC	CASSLGGQGNYGYTF
TRBD2	NA	TRBV7-3	TRBJ2-3	TGTGCCAGCAGCTTAACCCAAGAGTGGTTAGCGGGGTATACCCCTCCGCAGTATTTT	CASSLTQEWLAGYTPPQYF
TRBD2	once	TRBV4-1	TRBJ2-7	TGCGCCAGCAGCCAAGATCACCTAGCGGGCTACGAGCAGTACTTC	CASSQDHLAGYEQYF
NA	NA	TRBV7-2	TRBJ2-2	TGTGCCAGCAGCTTAGGACCTGCTGGGACCGGGGAGCTGTTTTTT	CASSLGPAGTGELFF
NA	NA	TRBV4-3	TRBJ1-5	TGCGCCAGCAGCCAAGATCTGACTAGCAATCAGCCCCAGCATTTT	CASSQDLTSNQPQHF